One sample yielded the 29 T cell receptor beta chains listed below, sequenced in a study of T-cell reconstitution after alpha-beta-depleted transplantation in children listed by TCRdb under 2016. The method was PCR. This sample was sequenced with an Illumina HiSeq 2500. TCR libraries were prepared with molecular barcoding, using unique molecular identifiers to normalize TCRbeta repertoire quantification. TCRdb trimmed public reads at Q25 via fastp, called clones via MiXCR and kept in-frame beta chains. One record per CDR3 amino acid sequence lists the most common genes and DNA. A total of about 600,000 distinct CDR3 sequences appear in this sample, 10% to 15% of them only once. Over 2% of the sample lies in the top ten. The treatment or condition label of this sample denotes: allogeneic hematopoietic cell transplantation with graft depleted of TCRalphabeta T cells and CD19 B cells. The material was PBMCs, mostly from graft donor cells, obtained 360 days after TCRalphabeta/CD19-depleted stem cell transplant. The receptors derive from a male patient younger than 18 who had a stem cell transplant for acute myeloid leukemia, so the T cells may come from the graft donor.

This clonotype was counted between two and nine times. The chain joins TRBV29-1 to TRBJ2-2; the D is unclear. V was trimmed by 4 bases and J by 7 bases, leaving 7 bases between them. The germline gives CDR1 SQVTM, CDR2 ANQGSEA. The CDR3 covers 11 residues. The CDR3 loop is CSVVTDGELFF. The CDR3 DNA is TGCAGCGTTGTAACAGACGGGGAGCTGTTTTTT.

This clonotype has more than one count but fewer than ten. The genes are TRBV20-1 and TRBJ2-2; 7 positions match TRBD2. After removal of 3 bases from V and 4 bases from J, the junction contained 11 bases not matched to a gene. Germline lookup yields CDR1 DFQATT and CDR2 SNEGSKA (reference sequence). The CDR3 loop spans 16 amino acids. The CDR3 region has the DNA TGCAGTGCTAGCGAACGGGGCGGGAGTTTCACCGGGGAGCTGTTTTTT. This translates into CSASERGGSFTGELFF.

This clonotype was found a few times. The gene calls are TRBV11-1 and TRBJ2-1, with D unresolved. CDR1 and CDR2 from the germline V gene are SGHAT and FQDESV (reference sequence). The V gene lost 5 bases and the J gene lost 9 bases, with 14 bases spanning the gap. The CDR3 is made up of 13 amino acids. CDR3 nucleotide sequence: TGTGCCAGCAGCCCGTCCCTGGCAGGTGAGCAGTTCTTC. Translation gives CASSPSLAGEQFF.

This clonotype was recorded many times. The chain recombines TRBV20-1 with TRBJ2-7; 10 nucleotides match TRBD1. V was pared by 4 bases and J by 3 bases, with 9 bases of the junction left unmatched. Germline V lookup: CDR1 DFQATT, CDR2 SNEGSKA (reference sequence). The length of the CDR3 is 15 residues. The CDR3 reads CSAKDPDRGVYEQYF. CDR3 nucleotides: TGCAGTGCTAAGGATCCGGACAGGGGGGTCTACGAGCAGTACTTC.

There are many counts of this clonotype. The chain combines TRBV7-9 with TRBJ2-7; TRBD1 matches at 9 bases. Germline lookup yields CDR1 SEHNR and CDR2 FQNEAQ (reference sequence). The CDR3 spans 14 residues. The junction had 9 bases not matched to a gene; V was cut back by 6 bases and J by 6 bases. The CDR3 loop reads CASSPGTGTVEQYF. In nucleotides, the CDR3 is TGTGCCAGCAGTCCCGGGACAGGGACGGTCGAGCAGTACTTC.

The chain employs TRBV7-2 and TRBJ2-3, with D unresolved. The germline V gene has CDR1 SGHTA and CDR2 FQGNSA. The CDR3 totals 14 residues. With 4 bases removed from V and 2 bases from J, the gap between germline ends came to 10 bases. CDR3 nucleotides: TGTGCCAGCAGCTCCCGGACCTACACAGATACGCAGTATTTT. Residues: CASSSRTYTDTQYF.

The genes are TRBV5-1 and TRBJ1-6; tentatively, D is TRBD1 (6 bases). Germline CDR1 SGHRS, CDR2 YFSETQ. Trimming removed 6 bases at V and 6 bases at J, with 10 bases between. The CDR3 runs to 13 residues. The CDR3 is CASTLDSNSPLHF. For the CDR3, the DNA is TGCGCCAGCACCCTGGACAGTAATTCACCCCTCCACTTT. The variable domain in full, with the rest retrieved from reference TRBV5-1 and TRBJ1-6, is KAGVTQTPRYLIKTRGQQVTLSCSPISGHRSVSWYQQTPGQGLQFLFEYFSETQRNKGNFPGRFSGRQFSNSRSEMNVSTLELGDSALYLCASTLDSNSPLHFGNGTRLTVT.

A few counts support this clonotype. The chain recombines TRBV7-9 with TRBJ2-1; possibly TRBD2 for D (6 bases). This CDR3 comprises 16 residues. Trimming took 5 bases from V and 5 from J, leaving 19 bases between them. The germline V gene encodes CDR1 SEHNR and CDR2 FQNEAQ (reference sequence). For the CDR3, the DNA is TGTGCCAGCAGCCCATTAGGTATTAGCGGCAACAATGAGCAGTTCTTC. Protein product: CASSPLGISGNNEQFF.

This clonotype has a count of ten or more. The chain carries TRBV7-9 and TRBJ2-1, with TRBD2 matching over 11 bases. The CDR3 consists of 15 residues. CDR1 SEHNR and CDR2 FQNEAQ come from the germline V gene (reference sequence). With V trimmed by 6 bases and J by 16 bases, 17 bases remained unmatched. This CDR3 is CASSPAVLAGGLSFF. For the CDR3, the DNA is TGTGCCAGCAGTCCAGCCGTCCTAGCGGGAGGCCTCTCCTTCTTC.

To note about this clonotype: This sequence may be a read error, since a much larger clone differs from it by one base. The missing conserved phenylalanine or tryptophan at the end of this CDR3 makes a read error likely. The J gene is TRBJ2-5, the V gene TRBV7-2; D call uncertain. This CDR3 region has 13 residues. The ends were cut back, 5 bases at V and 7 bases at J, with 14 bases in the middle. The germline gives CDR1 SGHTA, CDR2 FQGNSA. CDR3 loop: CASSPGPDGTQYC. CDR3 sequence (DNA): TGTGCCAGCAGCCCAGGACCTGATGGGACCCAGTACTGC.

This clonotype occurred a few times. The rearrangement joins TRBV20-1 to TRBJ2-3, with TRBD2 matching 7 bases. CDR3 length equals 15 residues. Germline CDR1 and CDR2: DFQATT and SNEGSKA (reference sequence). The V segment lost 6 bases and the J segment 5 bases; nucleotides outside the gene matches: 14. The CDR3 sequence is CSAERTTSPGDTQYF. The CDR3 bases are TGCAGTGCGGAAAGAACGACTAGCCCGGGAGATACGCAGTATTTT.

This clonotype turned up a few times. The V gene is TRBV27, the J gene TRBJ2-5; no definite D call. Germline CDR1 and CDR2: MNHEY and SMNVEV (reference sequence). CDR3 length equals 14 residues. With 3 bases removed from V and 1 base from J, the gap between germline ends came to 9 bases. The CDR3 reads CASSFGTTQETQYF. In DNA form, the CDR3 reads TGTGCCAGCAGTTTCGGAACAACCCAAGAGACCCAGTACTTC.

This clonotype was recorded at least ten times. Its ends do not fully match the called genes, so a read error is possible. CDR3: CASSLRQNTEAFF. CDR3 coding DNA: TGCGCCAGCAGCTTAAGGCAGAACACTGAAGCTTTCTTT. The V call is TRBV7-3, the J call TRBJ1-1; D gene uncertain. The CDR3 runs 13 residues. CDR1 is SGHTA, CDR2 FQGTGA, per germline.

Many counts were recorded for this clonotype. The rearrangement uses TRBV7-2 and TRBJ2-7; D call uncertain. This CDR3 contains 13 residues. Per germline, CDR1 SGHTA and CDR2 FQGNSA. The V gene lost 5 bases and the J gene lost 2 bases, with 10 bases spanning the gap. The CDR3 protein is CASSLIQAYEQYF. The CDR3 DNA is TGTGCCAGCAGCCTAATCCAGGCCTACGAGCAGTACTTC.

This clonotype was found a few times. This sequence joins TRBV29-1 and TRBJ1-1, with 12 bases lining up with TRBD1. Germline CDR1 SQVTM, CDR2 ANQGSEA. This CDR3 spans 14 amino acids. V lost 7 bases to trimming and J lost 4 bases; unmatched junction nucleotides: 7. The CDR3 here is CSAGTGGAGTEAFF. CDR3 coding DNA: TGCAGCGCTGGGACAGGGGGCGCCGGCACTGAAGCTTTCTTT.

This clonotype came up a few times. The chain recombines TRBV5-1 with TRBJ2-1; no reliable D call. Germline CDR1 is SGHRS and CDR2 is YFSETQ. CDR3 length equals 11 residues. Trimming stripped 4 bases from V and 8 bases from J, with 7 bases between. CDR3 in amino acids: CASSPRHEQFF. CDR3 DNA: TGCGCCAGCAGCCCAAGGCATGAGCAGTTCTTC. Full variable domain (remainder filled in from reference TRBV5-1 and TRBJ2-1): KAGVTQTPRYLIKTRGQQVTLSCSPISGHRSVSWYQQTPGQGLQFLFEYFSETQRNKGNFPGRFSGRQFSNSRSEMNVSTLELGDSALYLCASSPRHEQFFGPGTRLTVL.

V gene TRBV18 combines with J gene TRBJ2-1; TRBD2 matches 7 bases. With 2 bases clipped from V and 7 bases from J, the junction kept 11 bases outside the gene matches. Germline V CDR1 and CDR2: KGHSH, LQKENI. The length of the CDR3 is 16 residues. The DNA for the CDR3 is TGTGCCAGCTCACCAATTGCTAGCGGCATCGAGAATGAGCAGTTCTTC. It yields the protein CASSPIASGIENEQFF.

The V call is TRBV14, the J call TRBJ2-1, with a tentative D call TRBD1 (6 bases). The length of the CDR3 is 14 residues. CDR1 SGHDN and CDR2 FVKESK come from the germline V gene. V was trimmed by 5 bases and J by 9 bases, leaving 17 bases between them. CDR3 region: CASSKPGSRGEQFF. In nucleotides, the CDR3 is TGTGCCAGCAGCAAACCCGGGTCCAGGGGTGAGCAGTTCTTC.

This rearrangement joins TRBV6-2 or TRBV6-3 to TRBJ2-2; 8 bases map to TRBD2. The germline CDR1 and CDR2 sequences are MNHEY and SVGEGT. With V trimmed by 4 bases and J by 1 base, 5 bases remained unmatched. The CDR3 consists of 16 residues. In DNA form, the CDR3 reads TGTGCCAGCAGTTTACCGGGACTAGGGAACACCGGGGAGCTGTTTTTT. Translating it yields CASSLPGLGNTGELFF.

In its sample, this clonotype was seen a few times. V usage is TRBV15 and J usage is TRBJ2-5; D may match TRBD1 or TRBD2 (5 bases each). Germline-derived CDR1 and CDR2 are LNHNV and YYDKDF (reference sequence). Trimming stripped 0 bases from V and 5 bases from J, with 10 bases between. This CDR3 spans 14 amino acids. CDR3 protein: CATSRDLGEETQYF. The CDR3 DNA reads TGTGCCACCAGCAGAGATTTGGGGGAGGAGACCCAGTACTTC.

The table lists this clonotype with a few counts. The chain carries TRBV20-1 and TRBJ2-5; unclear D gene. This CDR3 has 12 residues. Germline V CDR1 and CDR2: DFQATT, SNEGSKA (reference sequence). V lost 6 bases, J lost 1 base, and 9 bases lay in between. DNA for the CDR3: TGCAGTGCCACCGCGAGCCAAGAGACCCAGTACTTC. It specifies CSATASQETQYF.

The V call is TRBV5-6, the J call TRBJ2-5; D may be TRBD1 (5 bases). V lost 3 bases and J 3 bases, leaving 18 bases between the germline ends. Germline V gene sequence: CDR1 SGHDT, CDR2 YYEEEE. CDR3 size: 16 residues. Here the CDR3 DNA reads TGTGCCAGCAGCTGGCTGGGATGGGGCTTAGAAGAGACCCAGTACTTC. Its protein is CASSWLGWGLEETQYF.

The genes are TRBV20-1 and TRBJ2-2, with 8 bases matching TRBD2. The CDR3 loop spans 15 amino acids. V lost 6 bases and J lost 7; bases outside the gene matches: 13. Germline V CDR1 and CDR2: DFQATT, SNEGSKA (reference sequence). The CDR3 region is CSAPVKRESNGELFF. Written as DNA, the CDR3 is TGCAGTGCCCCGGTGAAGCGGGAGAGTAACGGGGAGCTGTTTTTT.

The V call is TRBV20-1, the J call TRBJ1-1, with D possibly being TRBD1 (5 bases). V shed 0 bases and J shed 1 base, with 9 bases lying between them. Germline CDR1 is DFQATT and CDR2 is SNEGSKA (reference sequence). The CDR3 has 14 amino acids. CDR3 DNA sequence: TGCAGTGCTAGAGACGTGGGGCAGAACACTGAAGCTTTCTTT. The encoded protein is CSARDVGQNTEAFF.

The V and J genes are TRBV11-3 and TRBJ2-3, with TRBD1 identical over 8 bases. This CDR3 is 15 amino acids long. With 1 base clipped from V and 6 bases from J, the junction kept 6 bases outside the gene matches. Germline V CDR1 and CDR2: SGHNT, YENEEA. For the CDR3, the DNA is TGTGCCAGCAGCTTAGTTCGGACAGGGACGGATACGCAGTATTTT. Translated, it gives CASSLVRTGTDTQYF.

This clonotype was seen a few times. The chain couples TRBV27 to TRBJ2-5, with 9 bases matching TRBD2. The CDR3 has 14 amino acids. The trim removed 6 bases at V and 5 bases at J, leaving 7 bases unmatched. Looked up from germline, CDR1 is MNHEY and CDR2 is SMNVEV (reference sequence). The CDR3, as DNA: TGTGCCAGCAGCTATCTAGCGGGAAGGGAGACCCAGTACTTC. It is translated as CASSYLAGRETQYF.

The chain is built from TRBV12-3 or TRBV12-4 and TRBJ2-3, with 9 nucleotides matching TRBD1. CDR3 length: 17 residues. J was trimmed by 2 bases and V by 3 bases; bases with no gene match: 9. CDR3 DNA: TGTGCCAGCAGTTTTATACAGGGGGCGATTGCCACAGATACGCAGTATTTT. Translating it yields CASSFIQGAIATDTQYF.

The chain employs TRBV9 and TRBJ2-3; D ambiguous. Per the germline V gene, CDR1 is SGDLS and CDR2 is YYNGEE. Trimming pared 2 bases from V and 2 bases from J, leaving 12 bases between. The CDR3 runs 15 residues. CDR3 DNA: TGTGCCAGCAGCGTTCAATCAATATCCACAGATACGCAGTATTTT. Protein sequence: CASSVQSISTDTQYF. Together with reference TRBV9 and TRBJ2-3, the CDR3 gives the full variable domain: DSGVTQTPKHLITATGQRVTLRCSPRSGDLSVYWYQQSLDQGLQFLIQYYNGEERAKGNILERFSAQQFPDLHSELNLSSLELGDSALYFCASSVQSISTDTQYFGPGTRLTVL.

The chain recombines TRBV14 with TRBJ2-7, with D tentatively TRBD1 (5 bases). This CDR3 comprises 15 residues. In germline, CDR1 is SGHDN, CDR2 FVKESK. Trimming left V 0 bases short and J 3 bases short, with 12 bases between. The CDR3 DNA is TGTGCCAGCAGCCAAGAAACGGGCAGGGTCTACGAGCAGTACTTC. This sequence encodes CASSQETGRVYEQYF.